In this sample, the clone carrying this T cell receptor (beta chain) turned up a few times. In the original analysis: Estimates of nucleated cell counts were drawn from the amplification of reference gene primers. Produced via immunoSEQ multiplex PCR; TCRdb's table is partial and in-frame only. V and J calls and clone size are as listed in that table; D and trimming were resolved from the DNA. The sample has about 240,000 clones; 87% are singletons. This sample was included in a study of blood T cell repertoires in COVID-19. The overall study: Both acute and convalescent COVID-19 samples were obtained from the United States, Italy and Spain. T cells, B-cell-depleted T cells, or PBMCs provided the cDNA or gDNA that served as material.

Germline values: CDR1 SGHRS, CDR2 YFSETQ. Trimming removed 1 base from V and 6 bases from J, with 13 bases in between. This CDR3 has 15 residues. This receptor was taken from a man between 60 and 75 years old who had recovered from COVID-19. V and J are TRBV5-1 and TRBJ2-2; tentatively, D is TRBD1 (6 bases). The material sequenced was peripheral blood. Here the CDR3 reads CASSLIQGYPGELFF. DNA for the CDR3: TGCGCCAGCAGCTTGATACAGGGATATCCCGGGGAGCTGTTTTTT.